This TCR beta chain was captured in a study of blood T cell repertoires in COVID-19. Overall study: COVID-19 samples, acute and convalescent, were from the United States, Italy and Spain. In each case, the material was cDNA or gDNA derived from T cells, B-cell-depleted T cells, or PBMCs.

As handled by the study authors: Estimates of nucleated cell counts were drawn from the amplification of reference gene primers. The repertoire was sequenced with immunoSEQ multiplex PCR; TCRdb's copy has only in-frame clones and lacks some. D and trimming come from the DNA, and the V and J calls and clone size come from that table. Here the sample spans some 140,000 clones, 70% to 90% being singletons. The CDR3 contains 12 residues. V lost 3 bases and J 10 bases, leaving 10 bases between the germline ends. This clone was detected only a few times. The chain uses TRBV12-3 or TRBV12-4 and TRBJ2-1, with D possibly matching TRBD2 (5 bases). The sample was peripheral blood. This receptor was obtained from a human donor in a cohort sampled during active COVID-19. The CDR3 reads CASSFPRGEQFF. The CDR3 nucleotides are TGTGCCAGCAGTTTCCCCCGCGGGGAGCAGTTCTTC.